The clone carrying this TCR beta chain was recorded a few times. The antigen is undetermined. These data belong to a study of CD8 T cells in ankylosing spondylitis. In TCRdb, the 5' RACE reads were re-called with MiXCR into one record per CDR3 protein. The repertoire holds some 130,000 distinct CDR3 sequences, 5.5% to 7.5% seen once, with around 12% in the top ten. V lost 1 base, J lost 8 bases, and 12 bases lay in between. Germline V CDR1 and CDR2: DFQATT, SNEGSKA (reference sequence). This CDR3 contains 13 residues. Study observations and caveats: Ankylosing spondylitis blood seemed to carry a telltale TCR beta motif made of several highly homologous variants. Before this, some motif variants had been reported in reactive arthritis synovial fluid and blood. The authors reported significant enrichment of disease-linked clones in matched ankylosing spondylitis synovial fluid. CD8+ cells made up the disease-linked clones, which were relatively rare in peripheral blood.

The V call is TRBV20-1, the J call TRBJ2-4; D gene uncertain. Specimen: blood, either unsorted or a sorted T cell fraction (not recorded which). The receptor was isolated from a female donor with ankylosing spondylitis or in good health (not recorded which). The CDR3 nucleotides read TGCAGTGCTAGAGCTGGACCCCCAGACATTCAGTACTTC. Translating gives CSARAGPPDIQYF.